This T cell receptor beta chain was identified during a study of blood T cell repertoires in COVID-19. The wider study: Some COVID-19 samples were acute and others convalescent; all came from the United States, Italy and Spain.

The V end lost 0 bases, the J end lost 6 bases, and 10 bases lay between the germline ends. The germline V gene has CDR1 MNHEY and CDR2 SVGAGI. This CDR3 is 14 amino acids long. As originally analysed: Amplification of reference gene primers was used by the study to estimate nucleated cell counts. Profiled with immunoSEQ multiplex PCR; TCRdb holds only in-frame clones, not every one. V and J calls and clone size follow that table, whereas D and trimming were derived from the DNA. The profile shows some 150,000 clones, around 83% of them singletons. The gene calls are TRBV6-5 and TRBJ2-3, with D perhaps TRBD2 (5 bases). This sequence originates from a woman aged 50 to 60 with acute or convalescent COVID-19. The sequenced sample was peripheral blood. Written as DNA, the CDR3 is TGTGCCAGCAGTTACTCGACCTGGGAGGATACGCAGTATTTT. Protein sequence: CASSYSTWEDTQYF.